What follows are 16 T cell receptor beta chains derived from one specimen sequenced in a study of human T cells and chemical hapten exposure. TCRdb re-called the RACE reads through MiXCR, storing one row per CDR3 protein. The data show about 380,000 distinct CDR3 sequences, around 5.5% seen once. As for time point: pre-sensitization, week 0. The treatment is: therapeutic diphenylcyclopropenone sensitization with weekly scalp DPC. Sequenced material: whole blood, taken in connection with sensitization to the hapten diphenylcyclopropenone (DPC). The receptors stem from a woman in her fifties or sixties with alopecia areata. Some clones in this sample may be carry-over from other donors' samples.

This clonotype was observed a handful of times. V and J are TRBV12-3 or TRBV12-4 and TRBJ2-7; D not resolved. The CDR3 covers 15 residues. Trimming pared 6 bases from V and 1 base from J, leaving 16 bases between. This chain's CDR3 is CASSRSAETSYEQYF. Written as DNA, the CDR3 is TGTGCCAGCAGCCGCTCGGCAGAGACTTCCTACGAGCAGTACTTC.

The gene calls are TRBV12-3 or TRBV12-4 and TRBJ2-3; 9 nucleotides align to TRBD2. The CDR3 extends over 18 amino acids. The V gene end was trimmed by 6 bases and the J gene end by 8 bases; junction bases not matched to a gene: 21. CDR3 DNA: TGTGCCAGCAGATATCAGGGACTAGCTGCGTACGAGGGCGGTACGCAGTATTTT. This gives the protein CASRYQGLAAYEGGTQYF.

The chain employs TRBV20-1 and TRBJ2-1, with 7 bases lining up with TRBD2. Losses at the gene ends were 6 bases for V and 5 bases for J; bases not matched to a gene: 7. Germline V lookup: CDR1 DFQATT, CDR2 SNEGSKA (reference sequence). The CDR3 is made up of 13 amino acids. The CDR3 bases are TGCAGTGCGACCCGGGAGGCTGACAATGAGCAGTTCTTC. Translating gives CSATREADNEQFF.

The sample holds many counts of this clonotype. V usage is TRBV7-2 and J usage is TRBJ2-4; 7 bases align to TRBD1. Germline V gene sequence: CDR1 SGHTA, CDR2 FQGNSA. The length of the CDR3 is 13 residues. The V segment lost 6 bases and the J segment 2 bases; nucleotides outside the gene matches: 1. This CDR3 is CASRGGSKNIQYF. In DNA, the CDR3 is TGTGCCAGCAGAGGGGGCTCCAAAAACATTCAGTACTTC.

This chain links TRBV6-2 or TRBV6-3 with TRBJ2-1, with D perhaps matching TRBD1 (6 bases). The V gene's germline CDR1 is MNHEY and CDR2 SVGEGT. V was clipped by 5 bases and J by 8 bases, with 19 bases between them. The CDR3 extends over 15 amino acids. The CDR3 DNA reads as TGTGCCAGCAGTCGCGCTACCGGACAGAGGCATGAGCAGTTCTTC. It encodes CASSRATGQRHEQFF.

The gene calls are TRBV6-2 or TRBV6-3 and TRBJ2-7; D ambiguous. V dropped 2 bases and J dropped 3 bases, with 11 bases sitting between them. Germline V gene data show CDR1 as MNHEY and CDR2 as SVGEGT. The CDR3 contains 14 residues. This chain's CDR3 is CASSYELGYYEQYF. In DNA form, the CDR3 reads TGTGCCAGCAGTTACGAGCTGGGGTACTACGAGCAGTACTTC.

Many counts were recorded for this clonotype. V is TRBV20-1 and J is TRBJ2-1; 9 bases fit TRBD1. The germline V gene has CDR1 DFQATT and CDR2 SNEGSKA (reference sequence). The CDR3 consists of 14 residues. Losses at the gene ends were 1 base for V and 7 bases for J; bases not matched to a gene: 5. The CDR3 reads CSARAWDRVNEQFF. CDR3 in DNA: TGCAGTGCTAGAGCATGGGACAGGGTGAATGAGCAGTTCTTC.

DNA for the CDR3: TGTGCCAGCAGCTTAGGGACAGGGGGTGATGAAAAACTGTTTTTT. It encodes CASSLGTGGDEKLFF. The chain couples TRBV7-6 to TRBJ1-4, with 10 bases that match TRBD1. Germline V gene sequence: CDR1 SGHVS, CDR2 FNYEAQ. This CDR3 region has 15 residues. The V and J ends lost 1 base and 6 bases, in that order; junction bases with no gene match: 2.

This clonotype was observed at least ten times. The chain has TRBV28 and TRBJ1-5, with D unclear. CDR3 length: 16 residues. The germline CDR1 and CDR2 sequences are MDHEN and SYDVKM. V dropped 0 bases and J dropped 0 bases, with 9 bases sitting between them. The CDR3 DNA reads TGTGCCAGCAGTTTATGGGTACGGGTTAGCAATCAGCCCCAGCATTTT. Amino acid sequence: CASSLWVRVSNQPQHF.

This clonotype occurred many times. The chain employs TRBV7-3 and TRBJ2-2; no firm D call. Trimming removed 3 bases from V and 2 bases from J, with 7 bases in between. Germline values: CDR1 SGHTA, CDR2 FQGTGA. The CDR3 runs 14 residues. CDR3 sequence: CASSFNGNTGELFF. CDR3 bases: TGTGCCAGCAGCTTTAACGGTAACACCGGGGAGCTGTTTTTT.

This clonotype was seen a handful of times. Written as DNA, the CDR3 is TGCAGCGTTGAAGATCGTGTGCGGACCCAAGAGACCCAGTACTTC. Protein product: CSVEDRVRTQETQYF. V and J are TRBV29-1 and TRBJ2-5, with D hard to call. CDR3 length: 15 amino acids. Trimming removed 0 bases at V and 1 base at J, with 12 bases between. Germline V lookup: CDR1 SQVTM, CDR2 ANQGSEA.

This clonotype was seen a handful of times. V gene TRBV3-1 combines with J gene TRBJ2-1; D unclear. The germline V gene has CDR1 LGHDT and CDR2 YNNKEL (reference sequence). The CDR3 runs to 13 residues. The V gene lost 2 bases and the J gene lost 9 bases, with 11 bases spanning the gap. The CDR3 sequence: CASSQSRAGEQFF. The CDR3 DNA follows: TGTGCCAGCAGCCAATCTCGGGCCGGTGAGCAGTTCTTC.

A note on this clonotype: This could be a read error, since a much larger clone is one nucleotide away. The chain recombines TRBV12-3 or TRBV12-4 with TRBJ2-3; 7 bases line up with TRBD2. The V segment lost 10 bases and the J segment 14 bases; nucleotides outside the gene matches: 12. The CDR3 loop spans 11 amino acids. Here the CDR3 reads CATSERGPLYF. For the CDR3, the DNA is TGTGCCACTTCTGAGCGGGGTCCGCTGTATTTT.

In this sample, this clonotype turned up many times. The chain links TRBV7-8 to TRBJ1-1; 7 bases agree with TRBD1. Per germline, CDR1 SGHVS and CDR2 FQNEAQ. V gave up 5 bases and J gave up 7 bases; unmatched junction bases: 7. The CDR3 is 13 residues long. Here the CDR3 DNA reads TGTGCCAGCAGCACCGACAGGGCGGGTGAAGCTTTCTTT. Translation gives CASSTDRAGEAFF. Using reference TRBV7-8 and TRBJ1-1 for the parts outside the CDR3, the full variable domain is GAGVSQSPRYKVAKRGQDVALRCDPISGHVSLFWYQQALGQGPEFLTYFQNEAQLDKSGLPSDRFFAERPEGSVSTLKIQRTQQEDSAVYLCASSTDRAGEAFFGQGTRLTVV.

This clonotype was recorded at least ten times. The J gene is TRBJ2-5, the V gene TRBV7-9; TRBD1 is a possible D gene (6 bases). Trimming left V 5 bases short and J 4 bases short, with 17 bases between. This CDR3 is 15 amino acids long. The V gene's germline CDR1 is SEHNR and CDR2 FQNEAQ (reference sequence). CDR3 coding DNA: TGTGCCAGCAGCCCACAAGCTGGCAGGGGAGAGACCCAGTACTTC. It translates to CASSPQAGRGETQYF.

This rearrangement joins TRBV6-5 to TRBJ2-2; D might be TRBD2 (5 bases). Trimming left V 3 bases short and J 6 bases short, with 11 bases between. Germline V CDR1 and CDR2: MNHEY, SVGAGI. The CDR3 has 14 amino acids. The CDR3 loop reads CASSYRLRSGELFF. In DNA form, the CDR3 reads TGTGCCAGCAGTTATAGACTACGGTCCGGGGAGCTGTTTTTT.